This is a list of T cell receptor beta chains from one sample in a study of graft-versus-host responses after intestinal transplantation. Profiling relied on immunoSEQ multiplex PCR, and the TCRdb table lists in-frame clones only, not all of them. The sample lists roughly 120,000 clones, approximately 90% occurring once. Antigen specificity for these receptors is unknown. Sequences were derived from unstimulated CD4+ T cells sorted from spleen or lymph node cells, sampled before intestinal transplant. These receptors all come from a human donor who received an intestinal transplant. The CDR3 runs from the conserved cysteine through the conserved F or W. The D gene is left open where the match is weak. Only part of the rows carry a size: once, few, many, or a class if the clone is expanded.

D gene	J gene	V gene	clone size	CDR3 length	CDR3 DNA	CDR3 protein
TRBD2	TRBJ2-3	TRBV15	-	21	TGTGCCACCAGCAGGCCGACTTCGGGACTAGCGGGGGGATTCGGCACAGATACGCAGTATTTT	CATSRPTSGLAGGFGTDTQYF
-	TRBJ2-7	TRBV30	-	14	TGTGCCTGTTCGGTTTCGGACAGTGCCTACGAGCAGTACTTC	CACSVSDSAYEQYF
-	TRBJ1-2	TRBV6-6	-	15	TGTGCCAGCGACGGGGGAATGCTTCCTAACTATGGCTACACCTTC	CASDGGMLPNYGYTF
-	TRBJ2-3	TRBV30	-	13	TGTGCCTGGAGTGTTGTGCTCGGAGACACGCAGTATTTT	CAWSVVLGDTQYF
TRBD1	TRBJ1-1	TRBV5-6	few	13	TGTGCCAGCAGCTCGAGGACAGGACGTGAAGCTTTCTTT	CASSSRTGREAFF
-	TRBJ1-4	TRBV5-5	-	15	TGTGCCAGCAGCTCTTCACGCCGGACGGGGGAAAAACTGTTTTTT	CASSSSRRTGEKLFF
-	TRBJ2-7	TRBV5-1	-	14	TGCGCCAGCAGCTTAGGCAGGGTACCCTACGAGCAGTACTTC	CASSLGRVPYEQYF
-	TRBJ1-1	TRBV10-3	-	13	TGTGCCACCTCAAGTGCAGGGAACACTGAAGCTTTCTTT	CATSSAGNTEAFF
TRBD1	TRBJ2-7	TRBV27	-	14	TGTGCCAGCAACAAACAGGGGATTTCCTACGAGCAGTACTTC	CASNKQGISYEQYF
-	TRBJ2-4	TRBV6-5	-	13	TGTGCCAGCAGTAACTTCTTTCCGAACATTCAGTACTTC	CASSNFFPNIQYF
-	TRBJ2-7	TRBV19	-	13	TGTGCCAGTAGTCTGGCCCCTTCCTACGAGCAGTACTTC	CASSLAPSYEQYF
-	TRBJ2-1	TRBV4-2	-	15	TGTGCCAGCAGCCAACACCCTAGGGGCTACAATGAGCAGTTCTTC	CASSQHPRGYNEQFF
TRBD1	TRBJ1-4	TRBV19	-	15	TGTGCCAGTAGTCCACAGACAGGGGGAAAGGAAAAACTGTTTTTT	CASSPQTGGKEKLFF
TRBD2	TRBJ2-7	TRBV10-1	-	14	TGCGCCAGCAGTGACGGCGGGGGTCGCCACGAGCAGTACTTC	CASSDGGGRHEQYF
-	TRBJ2-3	TRBV5-5	-	15	TGTGCCAGCAGCTGGCGACCCGGGAGCACAGATACGCAGTATTTT	CASSWRPGSTDTQYF
-	TRBJ2-4	TRBV18	-	16	TGTGCCAGCTCACCAGCGGGGTCTCTCCTAACGCCGATTCAGTACTTC	CASSPAGSLLTPIQYF
TRBD2	TRBJ2-5	TRBV29-1	-	16	TGCAGCGCTACCCCGACTAGCGGGAGGGCGAGGGAGACCCAGTACTTC	CSATPTSGRARETQYF
-	TRBJ2-3	TRBV6-1	-	14	TGTGCCAGCAGTGACGGAGCGCCCACAGATACGCAGTATTTT	CASSDGAPTDTQYF
-	TRBJ2-4	TRBV18	-	18	TGTGCCAGCTCCTTCGCCACCCTCTTCGTCGAGGCCAAAAACATTCAGTACTTC	CASSFATLFVEAKNIQYF
-	TRBJ2-7	TRBV5-1	-	14	TGCGCCAGCAGCTTGGGGGACACATCCTACGAGCAGTACTTC	CASSLGDTSYEQYF
TRBD2	TRBJ2-3	TRBV10-1	-	15	TGCGCCAGCAGCACTAGCGGGGGGGGCACAGATACGCAGTATTTT	CASSTSGGGTDTQYF
TRBD1	TRBJ1-2	TRBV19	-	15	TGTGCCAGTAGTATATTCCGGGGACAGTCACATGGCTACACCTTC	CASSIFRGQSHGYTF
TRBD2	TRBJ2-2	TRBV18	-	14	TGTGCCAGCTCACCACTAGCGGGAGCCGGGGAGCTGTTTTTT	CASSPLAGAGELFF
-	TRBJ1-4	TRBV18	-	14	TGTGCCAGCTCACCAGGACTGAGTAATGAAAAACTGTTTTTT	CASSPGLSNEKLFF
TRBD2	TRBJ2-1	TRBV5-1	-	14	TGCGCCAGCAGCTTGTCCGGGGGGTACAATGAGCAGTTCTTC	CASSLSGGYNEQFF
-	TRBJ2-1	TRBV18	-	14	TGTGCCAGCTCACCAGATTCGGGATCCAATGAGCAGTTCTTC	CASSPDSGSNEQFF
-	TRBJ2-7	TRBV21-1	-	16	TGTGCCAGCAGCAGGTACGGCAAGGGGCTAAATTACGAGCAGTACTTC	CASSRYGKGLNYEQYF
-	TRBJ2-7	TRBV2	-	13	TGTGCCAGCAAACTTGGAGGGTCCTACGAGCAGTACTTC	CASKLGGSYEQYF
-	TRBJ2-7	TRBV5-4	-	13	TGTGCCAGCAGCCGACAGCCGTCCTACGAGCAGTACTTC	CASSRQPSYEQYF
TRBD1	TRBJ1-1	TRBV27	-	14	TGTGCCAGCAGTCCAGGGGGTGCGGGCTCTGAAGCTTTCTTT	CASSPGGAGSEAFF
TRBD1	TRBJ1-6	TRBV5-1	-	15	TGCGCCAGCAGCTTGGGACAGGGGAGAGCCTCACCCCTCCACTTT	CASSLGQGRASPLHF
TRBD2	TRBJ2-1	TRBV11-2	-	16	TGTGCCAGCAGTTTAGCGGGGGGTCCACCCTACAATGAGCAGTTCTTC	CASSLAGGPPYNEQFF
-	TRBJ2-3	TRBV28	-	14	TGTGCCAGCAGGTACACAGGGATGCCAGATACGCAGTATTTT	CASRYTGMPDTQYF
TRBD1	TRBJ2-7	TRBV5-1	-	14	TGCGCCAGCAGCACTTTACAGGGGCCCTACGAGCAGTACTTC	CASSTLQGPYEQYF
TRBD2	TRBJ2-1	TRBV19	-	16	TGTGCCAGTAGCCTATACCGGACTAGCGGGGGGGGTGAGCAGTTCTTC	CASSLYRTSGGGEQFF
-	TRBJ1-5	TRBV28	-	15	TGTGCCAGCTCCAGGGGCCCTAATACCAATCAGCCCCAGCATTTT	CASSRGPNTNQPQHF
-	TRBJ1-2	TRBV19	few	12	TGTGCCAGTAACTCCCCCGGGAGTGGCTACACCTTC	CASNSPGSGYTF
-	TRBJ1-3	TRBV7-2	-	15	TGTGCCAGCAGCTTATCAAGGGGAACTGGAAACACCATATATTTT	CASSLSRGTGNTIYF
TRBD2	TRBJ2-7	TRBV10-2	-	15	TGCGCCAGCAGTGATTGGACTAGCGGGAGTTACGAGCAGTACTTC	CASSDWTSGSYEQYF
TRBD2	TRBJ2-1	TRBV5-4	-	16	TGTGCCAGCAGCTTGTTTTCCGGGACTAGTGACAATGAGCAGTTCTTC	CASSLFSGTSDNEQFF
TRBD1	TRBJ1-1	TRBV18	-	17	TGTGCCAGCTCACCCAAGGAAACAGGGGGAATGGACACTGAAGCTTTCTTT	CASSPKETGGMDTEAFF
TRBD2	TRBJ2-1	TRBV15	-	15	TGTGCCACCAGCAGCAGGCCTAGCGGGAGCAATGAGCAGTTCTTC	CATSSRPSGSNEQFF
-	TRBJ1-1	TRBV5-1	-	13	TGCGCCAGCAGCGTAACACCTTCCACTGAAGCTTTCTTT	CASSVTPSTEAFF
-	TRBJ1-3	TRBV4-3	-	15	TGCGCCAGCAGCCTACAAGCAGGCTCTGGAAACACCATATATTTT	CASSLQAGSGNTIYF
-	TRBJ2-7	TRBV25-1	-	14	TGTGCCAGCAGTGAATCAACTGCGGCCTACGAGCAGTACTTC	CASSESTAAYEQYF
-	TRBJ1-3	TRBV18	-	16	TGTGCCAGCTCACCAATTGGGGAGAGCTCTGGAAACACCATATATTTT	CASSPIGESSGNTIYF
TRBD1	TRBJ2-7	TRBV9	-	15	TGTGCCAGCAGCGCCCGACAGGGGGAAACCTACGAGCAGTACTTC	CASSARQGETYEQYF
TRBD1	TRBJ1-5	TRBV5-6	-	16	TGTGCCAGCAGCTTAGGACAGGGGGTTCGGAATCAGCCCCAGCATTTT	CASSLGQGVRNQPQHF
-	TRBJ2-7	TRBV10-2	-	14	TGCGCCAGCAGTGTTTATCACAGCTCCTACGAGCAGTACTTC	CASSVYHSSYEQYF
-	TRBJ1-1	TRBV25-1	-	15	TGTGCCAGCAGTCTATCCAGGGGCGGGAACACTGAAGCTTTCTTT	CASSLSRGGNTEAFF
TRBD1	TRBJ2-7	TRBV6-1	-	15	TGTGCCAGCACCTCCCGGGACAGAAGCTCCTACGAGCAGTACTTC	CASTSRDRSSYEQYF
-	TRBJ2-7	TRBV18	-	13	TGTGCCAGCTCACCGACAGCAGGCTACGAGCAGTACTTC	CASSPTAGYEQYF
TRBD1	TRBJ1-5	TRBV7-2	-	13	TGTGCCAGCAGCCCGGACAGGTATCAGCCCCAGCATTTT	CASSPDRYQPQHF
TRBD2	TRBJ2-2	TRBV6-1	-	14	TGTGCCAGCAGTGAAGGCGGGAGCACCGGGGAGCTGTTTTTT	CASSEGGSTGELFF